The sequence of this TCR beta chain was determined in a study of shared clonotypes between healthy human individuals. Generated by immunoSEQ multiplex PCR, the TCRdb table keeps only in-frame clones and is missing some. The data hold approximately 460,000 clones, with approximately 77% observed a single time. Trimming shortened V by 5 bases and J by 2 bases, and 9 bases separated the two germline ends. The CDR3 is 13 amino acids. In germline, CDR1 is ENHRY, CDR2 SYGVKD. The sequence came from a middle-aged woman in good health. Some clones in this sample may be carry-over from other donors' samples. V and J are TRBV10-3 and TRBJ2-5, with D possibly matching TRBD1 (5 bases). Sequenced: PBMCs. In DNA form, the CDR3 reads TGTGCCATCAGTAGGGGTACTCAAGAGACCCAGTACTTC. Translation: CAISRGTQETQYF.